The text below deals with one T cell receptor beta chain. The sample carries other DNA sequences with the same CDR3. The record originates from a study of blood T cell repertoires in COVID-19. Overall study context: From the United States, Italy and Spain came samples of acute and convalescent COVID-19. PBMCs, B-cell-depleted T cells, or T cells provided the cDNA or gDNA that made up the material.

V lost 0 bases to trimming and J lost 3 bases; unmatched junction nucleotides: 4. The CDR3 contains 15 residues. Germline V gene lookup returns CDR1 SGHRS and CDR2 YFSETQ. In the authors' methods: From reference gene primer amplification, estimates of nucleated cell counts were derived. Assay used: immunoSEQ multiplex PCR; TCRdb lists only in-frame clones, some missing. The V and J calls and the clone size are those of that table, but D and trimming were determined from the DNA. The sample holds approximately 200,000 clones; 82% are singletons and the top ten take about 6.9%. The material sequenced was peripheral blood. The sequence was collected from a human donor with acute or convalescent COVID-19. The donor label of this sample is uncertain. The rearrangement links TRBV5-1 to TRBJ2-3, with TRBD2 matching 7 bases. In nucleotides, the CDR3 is TGCGCCAGCAGCTTGGGGACCGGGAGGACAGATACGCAGTATTTT. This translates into CASSLGTGRTDTQYF. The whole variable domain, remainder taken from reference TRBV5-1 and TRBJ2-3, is KAGVTQTPRYLIKTRGQQVTLSCSPISGHRSVSWYQQTPGQGLQFLFEYFSETQRNKGNFPGRFSGRQFSNSRSEMNVSTLELGDSALYLCASSLGTGRTDTQYFGPGTRLTVL.